Below are 11 T cell receptor beta chains sequenced from a single sample in a study of CD8 T cells in Susac syndrome. With random hexamers, roughly 0.45 to 1 ug RNA was reverse transcribed. TCRdb passed the immunoSEQ multiplex PCR reads through MiXCR, listing each CDR3 protein once. The sample yields about 120,000 distinct CDR3 sequences, around 96% seen once. The sample comprised CD4+ T cells from PBMCs. These receptors originate from a human donor with Susac syndrome.

J is TRBJ2-1 and V is TRBV11-1, with 7 bases fitting TRBD1. The CDR3 loop spans 16 amino acids. Trimming removed 5 bases from V and 0 bases from J; junction bases left unmatched: 7. Germline CDR1 reads SGHAT; CDR2 reads FQDESV (reference sequence). The CDR3 spells CASSPGQTSSYNEQFF. The CDR3 coding sequence is TGTGCCAGCAGCCCGGGACAGACCAGCTCCTACAATGAGCAGTTCTTC.

This chain connects TRBV3-1 to TRBJ2-5; the D is unclear. From germline, CDR1 is LGHDT and CDR2 YNNKEL (reference sequence). This CDR3 region has 12 residues. V was cut by 0 bases and J by 5 bases, with 4 bases left in between. In nucleotides, the CDR3 is TGTGCCAGCAGCCAAGATAAGGAGACCCAGTACTTC. Translating gives CASSQDKETQYF.

J is TRBJ2-6 and V is TRBV7-2; a weak D match, TRBD1 (6 bases). The germline gives CDR1 SGHTA, CDR2 FQGNSA. CDR3 length: 18 residues. V lost 2 bases, J lost 0 bases, and 14 bases lay in between. The DNA of the CDR3 is TGTGCCAGCAGCTTACGCGGACAGTGGGTCTCTGGGGCCAACGTCCTGACTTTC. Translating it yields CASSLRGQWVSGANVLTF. The full variable domain, its missing parts supplied by reference TRBV7-2 and TRBJ2-6, is GAGVSQSPSNKVTEKGKDVELRCDPISGHTALYWYRQSLGQGLEFLIYFQGNSAPDKSGLPSDRFSAERTGGSVSTLTIQRTQQEDSAVYLCASSLRGQWVSGANVLTFGAGSRLTVL.

The chain joins TRBV5-6 to TRBJ2-1, with TRBD1 identical over 7 bases. With V trimmed by 3 bases and J by 2 bases, 5 bases remained unmatched. CDR3 size: 15 residues. In germline, CDR1 is SGHDT, CDR2 YYEEEE. This CDR3 reads CASSYTGTAYNEQFF. In DNA, the CDR3 is TGTGCCAGCAGCTACACCGGGACAGCCTACAATGAGCAGTTCTTC.

This chain links TRBV3-1 with TRBJ1-2; D not resolved. Germline loops: CDR1 LGHDT, CDR2 YNNKEL (reference sequence). The CDR3 length is 11 residues. With 8 bases removed from V and 5 bases from J, the gap between germline ends came to 9 bases. DNA of the CDR3: TGTGCCAGCGGGGAGGAGTATGGCTACACCTTC. Its protein is CASGEEYGYTF.

The V call is TRBV20-1, the J call TRBJ1-5, with unresolved D. The CDR3 is 16 residues long. The ends were cut back, 3 bases at V and 0 bases at J, with 15 bases in the middle. CDR1 and CDR2 from the germline V gene are DFQATT and SNEGSKA (reference sequence). CDR3 in DNA: TGCAGTGCTAGGTTTGGCCCCCATAATAGCAATCAGCCCCAGCATTTT. Translation: CSARFGPHNSNQPQHF.

The V gene is TRBV29-1, the J gene TRBJ1-1; D gene unclear. The CDR3 is 12 amino acids. Trimming stripped 2 bases from V and 12 bases from J, with 16 bases between. Germline V gives CDR1 SQVTM, CDR2 ANQGSEA. The DNA of the CDR3 is TGCAGCGTTGAACCCCTGATGGCCGGAACTTTCTTT. Translating it yields CSVEPLMAGTFF.

This chain uses TRBV19 with TRBJ2-7; 9 bases map to TRBD1. Germline assignment: CDR1 LNHDA and CDR2 SQIVND (reference sequence). CDR3 length: 15 amino acids. Unmatched junction bases numbered 10, after V lost 7 bases and J lost 3 bases. This CDR3 is CASTRGGQGGYEQYF. In DNA, the CDR3 is TGTGCCAGTACCCGCGGGGGACAGGGAGGCTACGAGCAGTACTTC. Using reference TRBV19 and TRBJ2-7 for the parts outside the CDR3, the full variable domain is DGGITQSPKYLFRKEGQNVTLSCEQNLNHDAMYWYRQDPGQGLRLIYYSQIVNDFQKGDIAEGYSVSREKKESFPLTVTSAQKNPTAFYLCASTRGGQGGYEQYFGPGTRLTVT.

This chain connects TRBV9 to TRBJ2-1, with D perhaps matching TRBD1 or TRBD2 (5 bases each). Trimming stripped 4 bases from V and 1 base from J, with 12 bases between. Germline loops: CDR1 SGDLS, CDR2 YYNGEE. This CDR3 has 15 amino acids. CDR3 sequence reads: CASSPREKSYNEQFF. The CDR3 DNA is TGTGCCAGCAGCCCCAGGGAGAAGTCCTACAATGAGCAGTTCTTC.

The gene calls are TRBV7-2 and TRBJ2-1, with TRBD1 matching 8 bases. After removal of 5 bases from V and 7 bases from J, the junction contained 10 bases not matched to a gene. The germline CDR1 and CDR2 sequences are SGHTA and FQGNSA. The CDR3 totals 15 residues. CDR3 protein: CASSALRTGSNEQFF. DNA for the CDR3: TGTGCCAGCAGCGCTCTCCGGACAGGGTCGAATGAGCAGTTCTTC.

V and J are TRBV30 and TRBJ1-2; D is perhaps TRBD1 (6 bases). With 0 bases removed from V and 4 bases from J, the gap between germline ends came to 15 bases. The CDR3 length is 15 residues. CDR1 is GTSNPN and CDR2 is SVGIG in the germline V gene (reference sequence). CDR3: CAWSVKDRPFYGYTF. The CDR3 DNA sequence: TGTGCCTGGAGTGTAAAGGACAGACCCTTCTATGGCTACACCTTC.